These 7 T cell receptor beta chains share one sample of origin, sequenced in a study of blood T cell repertoires in COVID-19. Sequencing was performed with immunoSEQ multiplex PCR; in TCRdb, only in-frame clones are kept and a portion is missing. The sample has 150,000 to 200,000 clones, approximately 86% seen once. Sequenced sample: peripheral blood. Receptor source: a woman aged 30 to 39 with active or convalescent COVID-19.

The chain combines TRBV6-1 with TRBJ2-7; D not resolved. The CDR3 sequence is 14 residues long. Trimming left V 2 bases short and J 6 bases short, with 14 bases between. Germline V gene lookup returns CDR1 MNHNS and CDR2 SASEGT. CDR3 region: CASSERMGLGEQYF. The CDR3, as DNA: TGTGCCAGCAGTGAAAGGATGGGCTTGGGCGAGCAGTACTTC.

The chain has TRBV27 and TRBJ1-5, with TRBD1 matching 8 bases. V was clipped by 5 bases and J by 2 bases; unmatched bases: 11. CDR1 and CDR2 (germline): MNHEY, SMNVEV (reference sequence). CDR3 length: 17 residues. The CDR3 region is CASSEGYVTGGNQPQHF. The CDR3 bases are TGTGCCAGCAGTGAGGGGTACGTGACAGGGGGCAATCAGCCCCAGCATTTT.

This clone occurred once. The V and J genes are TRBV5-6 and TRBJ1-6; unclear D gene. Looked up from germline, CDR1 is SGHDT and CDR2 is YYEEEE. Between the trimmed V and J ends, which lost 1 base and 8 bases, there was a span of 13 bases. The CDR3 covers 15 residues. In DNA form, the CDR3 reads TGTGCCAGCAGCTTGACCGGGGTTGACGATTCACCCCTCCACTTT. Protein sequence: CASSLTGVDDSPLHF.

The chain uses TRBV5-1 and TRBJ2-7; 7 positions match TRBD1. The CDR3 consists of 14 residues. With 7 bases clipped from V and 1 base from J, the junction kept 8 bases outside the gene matches. Germline V gene data show CDR1 as SGHRS and CDR2 as YFSETQ. Here the CDR3 DNA reads TGCGCCAGCGCCCTGGGGGACAGTTCCTACGAGCAGTACTTC. Translation: CASALGDSSYEQYF.

This clone occurred once. Other DNA sequences in the sample encode the same CDR3. The V and J genes are TRBV19 and TRBJ1-2; tentative D call: TRBD1 (6 bases). The CDR3 runs to 13 residues. V was clipped by 5 bases and J by 2 bases, with 9 bases between them. The germline gives CDR1 LNHDA, CDR2 SQIVND (reference sequence). In nucleotides, the CDR3 is TGTGCCAGTAGTCAACAGGGCAACTATGGCTACACCTTC. This gives the protein CASSQQGNYGYTF.

The rearrangement uses TRBV30 and TRBJ1-5; D is possibly TRBD1 (5 bases). Germline V lookup: CDR1 GTSNPN, CDR2 SVGIG (reference sequence). V lost 0 bases to trimming and J lost 6 bases, with 15 bases between them. There are 15 residues in the CDR3. The CDR3, as DNA: TGTGCCTGGAGTGTATCGGGGGGTATCGGTCAGCCCCAGCATTTT. Translation: CAWSVSGGIGQPQHF.

The gene calls are TRBV6-6 and TRBJ1-1; D gene ambiguous. The V end lost 6 bases, the J end lost 0 bases, and 5 bases lay between the germline ends. The CDR3 is made up of 12 amino acids. Germline CDR1 and CDR2: MNHNY and SVGAGI (reference sequence). CDR3 coding DNA: TGTGCCAGCAGCCCTGTGAACACTGAAGCTTTCTTT. Amino acids: CASSPVNTEAFF.